This T cell receptor beta chain is from a study of blood T cells in healthy people across ages. General observations from the study: Changes in expanded clonotypes were possibly confounded, as the CMV status of donors was unknown.

Combining a sample-barcoded 5' primer with a J-beta primer mix, a second PCR ran for roughly 7 to 12 cycles. Each CDR3 protein is one row after TCRdb ran MiXCR on the 5' RACE reads. The sample yields about 640,000 distinct CDR3 sequences, about 54% seen once. This clonotype was detected only a few times. What it binds is unknown. Losses at the gene ends were 1 base for V and 3 bases for J; bases not matched to a gene: 11. This CDR3 comprises 16 residues. CDR1 is DFQATT and CDR2 is SNEGSKA in the germline V gene (reference sequence). The V and J genes are TRBV20-1 and TRBJ2-5; 7 nucleotides align to TRBD2. The source material was blood. This sequence originates from a man aged 55-75 years in good health. The CDR3 loop reads CSARGENTGGEETQYF. CDR3 DNA sequence: TGCAGTGCTAGAGGAGAGAACACGGGGGGTGAAGAGACCCAGTACTTC.